A selection of T cell receptor beta chains follows, all from one sample in a study of cytomegalovirus exposure and HLA in healthy donors. Assay used: immunoSEQ multiplex PCR; TCRdb lists only in-frame clones, some missing. The profile shows approximately 190,000 clones, approximately 87% of them singletons. Specimen: PBMCs. These receptor sequences come from a man younger than 45 in good health and CMV-seronegative. CDR3s include the opening cysteine and the closing phenylalanine or tryptophan. A D gene is named only where the DNA matches it firmly. Where a row states a size, it is once, few, many or the class of an expanded clone; other rows omit it.

size	V	J	D	CDR3	DNA
NA	TRBV28	TRBJ2-7	NA	CASSLSYRVQSYEQYF	TGTGCCAGCAGTTTATCGTACAGGGTACAGTCCTACGAGCAGTACTTC
NA	TRBV25-1	TRBJ2-7	TRBD1	CASSNYLDRSYEQYF	TGTGCCAGCAGTAACTACCTGGACAGGTCCTACGAGCAGTACTTC
NA	TRBV28	TRBJ2-7	NA	CASSSLLYEQYF	TGTGCCAGCAGTTCCCTACTCTACGAGCAGTACTTC
few	TRBV2	TRBJ1-1	NA	CASKGPRQTEAFF	TGTGCCAGCAAGGGGCCCAGGCAAACTGAAGCTTTCTTT
NA	TRBV29-1	TRBJ2-3	TRBD1	CSVGDGSDRGGVDTQYF	TGCAGCGTTGGAGACGGGTCGGACAGGGGGGGTGTAGATACGCAGTATTTT
once	TRBV27	TRBJ1-5	TRBD1	CASSPTPGGSSQPQHF	TGTGCCAGCAGTCCTACCCCAGGGGGCTCTAGTCAGCCCCAGCATTTT
NA	TRBV30	TRBJ2-5	NA	CAWSEAQRGTQYF	TGTGCCTGGAGTGAGGCGCAGAGAGGGACCCAGTACTTC
NA	TRBV5-6	TRBJ2-2	NA	CASSQYTGELFF	TGTGCCAGCAGCCAGTACACCGGGGAGCTGTTTTTT
NA	TRBV18	TRBJ2-3	NA	CASSPPGSASTDTQYF	TGTGCCAGCTCACCACCAGGCAGCGCGAGCACAGATACGCAGTATTTT
NA	TRBV2	TRBJ2-7	TRBD1	CASSEFLDRVIYEQYF	TGTGCCAGCAGTGAATTTCTGGACAGGGTTATCTACGAGCAGTACTTC
few	TRBV2	TRBJ2-7	TRBD2	CASSPLAGTYEQYF	TGTGCCAGCAGTCCACTAGCGGGAACCTACGAGCAGTACTTC
once	TRBV19	TRBJ2-7	TRBD1	CASSSFGQGPSNEQYF	TGTGCCAGTAGCTCCTTTGGACAGGGGCCTTCGAACGAGCAGTACTTC
NA	TRBV5-1	TRBJ1-2	TRBD1	CASSSSPGQPGYGYTF	TGCGCCAGCAGCTCATCACCGGGACAGCCCGGCTATGGCTACACCTTC
NA	TRBV4-1	TRBJ2-1	TRBD2	CASSLEVSRGEYNEQFF	TGCGCCAGCAGCCTTGAAGTTTCGCGGGGGGAATACAATGAGCAGTTCTTC
NA	TRBV20-1	TRBJ1-1	NA	CSGQVNTEAFF	TGCAGTGGACAGGTGAACACTGAAGCTTTCTTT
NA	TRBV11-2	TRBJ2-7	TRBD2	CASSVLREGSDEQYF	TGTGCCAGCAGCGTACTGCGGGAGGGTTCTGACGAGCAGTACTTC
NA	TRBV9	TRBJ2-1	NA	CASSVGAVHNEQFF	TGTGCCAGCAGCGTAGGTGCGGTACACAATGAGCAGTTCTTC
NA	TRBV7-9	TRBJ2-3	NA	CSSSSTSGTFPDTQYF	TGTTCCAGCAGCTCTACATCCGGGACATTTCCAGATACGCAGTATTTT
NA	TRBV6-4	TRBJ2-3	TRBD2	CASSELAGGGSTDTQYF	TGTGCCAGCAGTGAGCTAGCGGGGGGCGGTAGCACAGATACGCAGTATTTT
NA	TRBV6-5	TRBJ1-5	NA	CASKRGKLGNQPQHF	TGTGCCAGCAAGCGGGGGAAACTGGGCAATCAGCCCCAGCATTTT
NA	TRBV4-3	TRBJ2-7	TRBD1	CASSPRTGVYEQYF	TGCGCCAGCAGCCCCAGGACAGGGGTATACGAGCAGTACTTC
once	TRBV7-8	TRBJ2-5	NA	CASSLDGGQQETQYF	TGTGCCAGCAGCTTAGATGGGGGCCAACAAGAGACCCAGTACTTC
NA	TRBV7-8	TRBJ1-2	NA	CASSGGVTNYGYTF	TGTGCCAGCAGCGGCGGGGTAACTAACTATGGCTACACCTTC
NA	TRBV19	TRBJ2-4	TRBD2	CASSVSGRSLAKNIQYF	TGTGCCAGTAGTGTTAGCGGGAGAAGCCTAGCCAAAAACATTCAGTACTTC
NA	TRBV11-2	TRBJ2-1	TRBD2	CASSILRTSGRSEQFF	TGTGCCAGCAGCATCCTCAGGACTAGCGGGAGATCTGAGCAGTTCTTC
NA	TRBV28	TRBJ2-7	TRBD1	CASSLEQGARGHEQYF	TGTGCCAGCAGTTTGGAACAGGGGGCGAGGGGTCACGAGCAGTACTTC
once	TRBV19	TRBJ2-3	TRBD1	CASRRGLTDTQYF	TGTGCCAGTAGGAGGGGGCTCACAGATACGCAGTATTTT
NA	TRBV11-2	TRBJ2-3	NA	CASSLRGSTDTQYF	TGTGCCAGCAGCTTAAGGGGTTCCACAGATACGCAGTATTTT
NA	TRBV19	TRBJ2-3	TRBD1	CASSIRQGADTQYF	TGTGCCAGTAGTATTCGGCAGGGGGCAGATACGCAGTATTTT
once	TRBV15	TRBJ2-3	NA	CATSRGASRSESTDTQYF	TGTGCCACCAGCAGAGGGGCCTCCCGCTCCGAGAGTACAGATACGCAGTATTTT
few	TRBV19	TRBJ1-2	NA	CASSTRGTAGYGYTF	TGTGCCAGTAGTACACGGGGAACGGCCGGCTATGGCTACACCTTC
NA	TRBV15	TRBJ2-5	NA	CATSRGTVEETQYF	TGTGCCACCAGCAGAGGGACAGTCGAAGAGACCCAGTACTTC
NA	TRBV7-2	TRBJ1-5	NA	CASSLAGGQQPQHF	TGTGCCAGCAGCTTAGCAGGGGGTCAGCAGCCCCAGCATTTT
NA	TRBV4-1	TRBJ2-5	TRBD2	CASSQRTGLDGETQYF	TGCGCCAGCAGCCAACGAACGGGACTAGATGGCGAGACCCAGTACTTC
NA	TRBV5-5	TRBJ1-1	TRBD1	CASSLSGGGNTEAFF	TGTGCCAGCAGCTTATCAGGGGGCGGGAACACTGAAGCTTTCTTT
NA	TRBV2	TRBJ2-7	TRBD2	CASSEGRGSYEQYF	TGTGCCAGCAGTGAGGGGAGGGGCTCCTACGAGCAGTACTTC
NA	TRBV6-4	TRBJ2-3	NA	CASSDLGDTQYF	TGTGCCAGCAGTGACCTAGGAGATACGCAGTATTTT
NA	TRBV5-1	TRBJ2-1	TRBD1	CASNRDRGSNEQFF	TGCGCCAGCAATCGGGACAGGGGTTCCAATGAGCAGTTCTTC
NA	TRBV27	TRBJ2-7	NA	CASSLSSRLRTYEQYF	TGTGCCAGCAGTTTATCAAGTCGGTTACGAACCTACGAGCAGTACTTC
NA	TRBV19	TRBJ1-2	NA	CASSSWADDGYTF	TGTGCCAGTAGTTCCTGGGCCGACGATGGCTACACCTTC
once	TRBV7-2	TRBJ1-5	TRBD1	CASSLTGGSQPQHF	TGTGCCAGCAGCCTCACAGGGGGGAGTCAGCCCCAGCATTTT
NA	TRBV7-9	TRBJ2-6	NA	CASSGRQTSGANVLTF	TGTGCCAGCAGCGGTAGACAAACCTCTGGGGCCAACGTCCTGACTTTC
few	TRBV14	TRBJ1-6	NA	CASSQYYNSPLHF	TGTGCCAGCAGCCAATACTATAATTCACCCCTCCACTTT
NA	TRBV7-2	TRBJ1-5	NA	CASSTDKYQPQHF	TGTGCCAGCAGCACCGACAAGTATCAGCCCCAGCATTTT
once	TRBV6-1	TRBJ2-7	NA	CASKLKGQVYEQYF	TGTGCCAGTAAATTAAAGGGGCAGGTCTACGAGCAGTACTTC
once	TRBV7-2	TRBJ1-4	NA	CASSLAWTGTYEKLFF	TGTGCCAGCAGCTTAGCGTGGACGGGAACTTATGAAAAACTGTTTTTT
NA	TRBV6-5	TRBJ2-5	TRBD2	CASRRLAGGGTQYF	TGTGCCAGCAGGCGACTAGCGGGAGGGGGGACCCAGTACTTC
NA	TRBV7-2	TRBJ2-7	TRBD1	CASSSPSGQGGEQYF	TGTGCCAGCAGCTCGCCCTCGGGACAGGGGGGCGAGCAGTACTTC
NA	TRBV19	TRBJ2-4	NA	CASSSGLGAKNIQYF	TGTGCCAGTAGTAGCGGTTTGGGAGCCAAAAACATTCAGTACTTC
NA	TRBV18	TRBJ2-5	NA	CASSLPGAAETQYF	TGTGCCAGCTCACTACCGGGGGCAGCCGAGACCCAGTACTTC
few	TRBV5-6	TRBJ2-3	TRBD2	CASSLGLAGLALGTDTQYF	TGTGCCAGCAGCCTGGGACTAGCGGGATTGGCCTTGGGCACAGATACGCAGTATTTT
NA	TRBV7-9	TRBJ2-6	NA	CASSLGHGQAHSGANVLTF	TGTGCCAGCAGCTTAGGGCATGGGCAGGCCCACTCTGGGGCCAACGTCCTGACTTTC
NA	TRBV27	TRBJ1-2	NA	CASSLSRTAYGYTF	TGTGCCAGCAGTTTATCGAGGACAGCCTATGGCTACACCTTC
few	TRBV2	TRBJ1-2	TRBD1	CASSANRGNYGYTF	TGTGCCAGCAGTGCCAACAGGGGTAACTATGGCTACACCTTC
few	TRBV10-3	TRBJ1-5	TRBD1	CAISRGTGGHNGQPQHF	TGTGCCATCAGTCGAGGGACAGGGGGTCACAACGGTCAGCCCCAGCATTTT